These 5 T cell receptor beta chains were sequenced from one sample in a study of T-cell memory formation after mild COVID-19. Via MiXCR, TCRdb re-called the 5' RACE reads, giving one row per CDR3 protein. Of 300,000 to 350,000 distinct CDR3 sequences listed, roughly an eighth are singletons. The source material was PBMCs or a T cell subset sorted from them (not recorded which). These receptors came from a man aged 18 to 30 who had mild COVID-19 (a few samples of this study predate the infection). Cell type and time point are not known.

Only a few counts were recorded for this clonotype. J is TRBJ1-6 and V is TRBV19; 7 bases are a match to TRBD1. CDR1 LNHDA and CDR2 SQIVND come from the germline V gene (reference sequence). Germline trimming cut 5 bases from V and 7 bases from J; bases unmatched to any gene: 8. This CDR3 has 15 residues. CDR3 bases: TGTGCCAGTAGTGCAACAGGGGTTCGGAATTCACCCCTCCACTTT. It specifies CASSATGVRNSPLHF.

The rearrangement joins TRBV9 to TRBJ2-7; D possibly corresponds to TRBD2 (5 bases). The CDR3 extends over 16 amino acids. Deletions cut 1 base from V and 5 bases from J, with 19 bases between. Germline V CDR1 and CDR2: SGDLS, YYNGEE. The CDR3 DNA sequence: TGTGCCAGCAGCGTAAATCAGCGGAGTGGTCCCAACGAGCAGTACGTC. It codes for CASSVNQRSGPNEQYV.

This clonotype was detected a few times. A junction end diverges from the germline sequence, so it may reflect a read error. V is TRBV7-9 and J is TRBJ1-5; possibly TRBD1 for D (6 bases). The CDR3 runs 15 residues. CDR1 is SEHNR, CDR2 FQNEAQ, per germline (reference sequence). CDR3 protein: CASSPRGGEGQPKHF. CDR3 DNA sequence: TGTGCCAGCAGTCCAAGAGGAGGGGAAGGACAGCCCAAGCATTTT.

The table lists this clonotype with a few counts. The J gene is TRBJ1-6, the V gene TRBV10-3, with 8 nucleotides matching TRBD1. V was clipped by 2 bases and J by 8 bases; unmatched bases: 11. The CDR3 totals 17 residues. In germline, CDR1 is ENHRY, CDR2 SYGVKD. The CDR3 loop is CAISEKDREFEDSPLHF. CDR3 in DNA: TGTGCCATCAGTGAGAAGGACAGGGAGTTCGAGGATTCACCCCTCCACTTT.

This clonotype was counted only a few times. The V and J genes are TRBV4-1 and TRBJ2-5, with TRBD2 matching 7 bases. This CDR3 spans 16 amino acids. The germline gives CDR1 MGHRA, CDR2 YSYEKL. V shed 0 bases and J 2 bases; nucleotides not matched to a gene: 6. CDR3 DNA: TGCGCCAGCAGCCAAGACGCCATGGGGGGGCAAGAGACCCAGTACTTC. This encodes CASSQDAMGGQETQYF.